Each of the 5 T cell receptor beta chains below was sequenced from the same sample in a study of blood T cell repertoires in COVID-19. The method was immunoSEQ multiplex PCR; TCRdb's version includes in-frame clones alone and lacks a portion of them. The table includes 100,000 to 150,000 clones, more than 75% detected once. Sequencing used peripheral blood. Receptor source: a human donor in a cohort sampled during active COVID-19.

The V and J genes are TRBV10-3 and TRBJ2-3, with 8 positions matching TRBD2. The CDR3 is made up of 14 amino acids. CDR1 ENHRY and CDR2 SYGVKD come from the germline V gene. The V gene end was trimmed by 6 bases and the J gene end by 5 bases; junction bases not matched to a gene: 7. The CDR3 nucleotides read TGTGCCATCAGGCGGGAGGACCCCGGAGATACGCAGTATTTT. It specifies CAIRREDPGDTQYF.

J is TRBJ1-5 and V is TRBV21-1; the D segment call TRBD1 is taken from the table without a DNA check. TRBV21-1 constitutes a pseudogene. The CDR3 is 17 amino acids. This CDR3 reads CASGPPGTVLSNQPQHF. The DNA for the CDR3 is TGTGCCAGCGGACCCCCCGGGACAGTACTTAGCAATCAGCCCCAGCATTTT.

This chain connects TRBV28 to TRBJ1-3; 9 nucleotides align to TRBD1. Germline V CDR1 and CDR2: MDHEN, SYDVKM. This CDR3 comprises 14 residues. The ends lost 8 bases at V and 0 bases at J; junction bases unmatched: 2. CDR3 protein: CASSTGGSGNTIYF. The CDR3 DNA reads as TGTGCCAGCTCGACAGGGGGCTCTGGAAACACCATATATTTT.

The V gene is TRBV2, the J gene TRBJ2-7, with D tentatively TRBD2 (6 bases). The germline V and J ends were trimmed by 3 bases and 0 bases, with 12 bases remaining between them. Germline assignment: CDR1 SNHLY and CDR2 FYNNEI. The length of the CDR3 is 15 residues. The CDR3 is CASSDGRQSSYEQYF. As DNA, the CDR3 is TGTGCCAGCAGTGACGGGAGACAGAGCTCCTACGAGCAGTACTTC.

The chain recombines TRBV10-1 with TRBJ2-5, with D perhaps matching TRBD1 (5 bases). The ends were cut back, 5 bases at V and 7 bases at J, with 11 bases in the middle. Germline CDR1 WNHNN, CDR2 SYGVQD (reference sequence). The length of the CDR3 is 12 residues. Here the CDR3 reads CASSPGQGTQYF. The CDR3 DNA reads as TGCGCCAGCAGTCCGGGTCAGGGGACCCAGTACTTC.